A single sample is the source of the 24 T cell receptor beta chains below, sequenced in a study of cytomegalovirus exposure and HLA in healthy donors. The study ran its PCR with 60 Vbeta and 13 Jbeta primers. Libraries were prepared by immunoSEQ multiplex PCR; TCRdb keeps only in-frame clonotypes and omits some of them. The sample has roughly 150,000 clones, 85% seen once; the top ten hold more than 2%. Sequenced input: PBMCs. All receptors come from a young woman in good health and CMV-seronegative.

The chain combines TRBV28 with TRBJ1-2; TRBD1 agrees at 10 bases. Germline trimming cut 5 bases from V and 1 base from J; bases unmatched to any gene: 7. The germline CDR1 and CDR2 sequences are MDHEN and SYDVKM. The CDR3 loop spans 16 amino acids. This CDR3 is CASSTHRDRGNYGYTF. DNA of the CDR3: TGTGCCAGCAGTACTCACCGGGACAGGGGTAACTATGGCTACACCTTC.

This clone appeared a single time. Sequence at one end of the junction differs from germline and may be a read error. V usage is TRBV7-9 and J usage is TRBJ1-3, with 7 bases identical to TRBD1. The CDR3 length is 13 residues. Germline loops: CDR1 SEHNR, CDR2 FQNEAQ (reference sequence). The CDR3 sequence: CSSRTGSGNTIYF. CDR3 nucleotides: TGTTCCAGCCGGACAGGTTCTGGAAACACCATATATTTT.

DNA of the CDR3: TGTGCCAGCAGTTTGCGGGGGGGCGCAGATACGCAGTATTTT. It encodes CASSLRGGADTQYF. V and J are TRBV28 and TRBJ2-3; 9 bases agree with TRBD2. The germline gives CDR1 MDHEN, CDR2 SYDVKM. This CDR3 has 14 amino acids. Trimming at V came to 3 bases and at J to 4 bases, leaving 2 bases not matched to a gene.

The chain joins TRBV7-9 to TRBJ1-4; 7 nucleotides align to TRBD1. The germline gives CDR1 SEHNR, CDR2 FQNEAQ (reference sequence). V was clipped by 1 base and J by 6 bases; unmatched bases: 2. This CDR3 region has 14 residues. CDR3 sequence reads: CASSLGTGDEKLFF. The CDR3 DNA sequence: TGTGCCAGCAGCTTAGGCACAGGGGATGAAAAACTGTTTTTT.

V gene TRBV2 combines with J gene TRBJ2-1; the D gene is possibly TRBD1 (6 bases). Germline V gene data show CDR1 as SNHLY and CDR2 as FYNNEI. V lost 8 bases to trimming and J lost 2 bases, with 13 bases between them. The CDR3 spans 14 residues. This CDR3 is CASLEQGAYNEQFF. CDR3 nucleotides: TGTGCCAGCCTGGAACAGGGCGCCTACAATGAGCAGTTCTTC.

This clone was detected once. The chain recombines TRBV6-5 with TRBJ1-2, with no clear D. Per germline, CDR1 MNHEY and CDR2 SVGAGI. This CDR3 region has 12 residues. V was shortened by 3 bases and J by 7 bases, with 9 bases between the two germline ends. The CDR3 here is CASSYSVLGYTF. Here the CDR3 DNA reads TGTGCCAGCAGTTATAGTGTTCTTGGCTACACCTTC.

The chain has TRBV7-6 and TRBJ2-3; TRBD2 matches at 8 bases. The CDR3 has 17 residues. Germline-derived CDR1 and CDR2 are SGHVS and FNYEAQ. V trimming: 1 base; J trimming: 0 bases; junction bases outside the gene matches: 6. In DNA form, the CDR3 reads TGTGCCAGCAGCTTAGAGTTGACTAGCGTTAGCACAGATACGCAGTATTTT. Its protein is CASSLELTSVSTDTQYF.

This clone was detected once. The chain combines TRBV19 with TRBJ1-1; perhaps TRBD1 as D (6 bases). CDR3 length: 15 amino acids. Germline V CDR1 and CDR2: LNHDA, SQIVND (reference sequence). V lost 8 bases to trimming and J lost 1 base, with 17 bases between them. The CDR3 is CASWPGDGTNTEAFF. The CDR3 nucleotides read TGTGCCAGTTGGCCAGGGGACGGGACGAACACTGAAGCTTTCTTT.

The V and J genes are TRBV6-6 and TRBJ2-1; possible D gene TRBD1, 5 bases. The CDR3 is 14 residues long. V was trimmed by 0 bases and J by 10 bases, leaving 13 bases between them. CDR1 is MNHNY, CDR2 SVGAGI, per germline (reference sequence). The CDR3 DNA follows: TGTGCCAGCAGTTACTCGTCCCCCCCAGGGGAGCAGTTCTTC. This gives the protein CASSYSSPPGEQFF.

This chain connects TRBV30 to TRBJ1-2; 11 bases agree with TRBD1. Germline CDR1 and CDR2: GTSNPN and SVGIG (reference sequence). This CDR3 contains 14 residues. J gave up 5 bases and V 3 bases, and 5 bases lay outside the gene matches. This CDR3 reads CAWSEGTGGYGYTF. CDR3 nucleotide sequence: TGTGCCTGGAGCGAGGGGACAGGGGGGTATGGCTACACCTTC.

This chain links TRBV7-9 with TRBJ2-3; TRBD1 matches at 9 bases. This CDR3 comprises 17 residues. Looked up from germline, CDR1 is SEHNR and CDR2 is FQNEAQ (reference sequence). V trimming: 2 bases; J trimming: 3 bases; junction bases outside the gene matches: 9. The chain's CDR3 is CASSLTGGRRLTDTQYF. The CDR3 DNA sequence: TGTGCCAGCAGCTTAACAGGGGGCAGACGATTGACAGATACGCAGTATTTT. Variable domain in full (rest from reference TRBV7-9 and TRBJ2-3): DTGVSQNPRHKITKRGQNVTFRCDPISEHNRLYWYRQTLGQGPEFLTYFQNEAQLEKSRLLSDRFSAERPKGSFSTLEIQRTEQGDSAMYLCASSLTGGRRLTDTQYFGPGTRLTVL.

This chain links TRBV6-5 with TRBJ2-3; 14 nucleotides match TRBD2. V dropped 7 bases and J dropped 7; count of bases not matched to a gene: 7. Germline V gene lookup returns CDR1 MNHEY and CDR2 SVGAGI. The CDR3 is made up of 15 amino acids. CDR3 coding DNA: TGTGCCAGCACCCGACTAGCGGGGGGGCGTCATACGCAGTATTTT. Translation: CASTRLAGGRHTQYF.

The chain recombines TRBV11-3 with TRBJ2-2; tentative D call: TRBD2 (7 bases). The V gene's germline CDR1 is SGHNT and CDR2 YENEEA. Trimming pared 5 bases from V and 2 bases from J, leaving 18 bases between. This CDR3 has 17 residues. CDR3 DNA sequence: TGTGCCAGCAGCCATCCGGGGGGCGGGTTTAACACCGGGGAGCTGTTTTTT. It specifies CASSHPGGGFNTGELFF.

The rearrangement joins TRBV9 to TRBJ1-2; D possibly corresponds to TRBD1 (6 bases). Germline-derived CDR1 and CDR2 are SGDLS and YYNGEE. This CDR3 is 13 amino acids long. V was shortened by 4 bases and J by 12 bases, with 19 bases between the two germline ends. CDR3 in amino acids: CASSPRGAGTHTF. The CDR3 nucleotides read TGTGCCAGCAGCCCCCGGGGGGCAGGAACACACACCTTC.

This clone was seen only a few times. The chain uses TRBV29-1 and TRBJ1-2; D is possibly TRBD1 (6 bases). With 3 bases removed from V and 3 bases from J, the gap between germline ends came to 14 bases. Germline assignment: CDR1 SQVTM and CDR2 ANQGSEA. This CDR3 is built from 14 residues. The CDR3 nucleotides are TGCAGCGTTGATTCGGGGACACTAGACTATGGCTACACCTTC. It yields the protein CSVDSGTLDYGYTF.

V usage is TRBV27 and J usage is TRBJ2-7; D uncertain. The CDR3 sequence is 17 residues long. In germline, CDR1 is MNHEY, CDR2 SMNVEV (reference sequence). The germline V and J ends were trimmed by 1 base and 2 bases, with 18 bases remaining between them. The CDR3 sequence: CASSLFYRPDLAYEQYF. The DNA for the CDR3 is TGTGCCAGCAGTTTATTCTATCGCCCCGATCTAGCCTACGAGCAGTACTTC.

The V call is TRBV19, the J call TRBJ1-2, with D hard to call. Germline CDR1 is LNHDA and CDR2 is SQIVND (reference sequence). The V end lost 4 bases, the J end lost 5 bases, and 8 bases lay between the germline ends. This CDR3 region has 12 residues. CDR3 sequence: CASSTRGYGYTF. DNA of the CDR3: TGTGCCAGTAGTACCCGAGGATATGGCTACACCTTC.

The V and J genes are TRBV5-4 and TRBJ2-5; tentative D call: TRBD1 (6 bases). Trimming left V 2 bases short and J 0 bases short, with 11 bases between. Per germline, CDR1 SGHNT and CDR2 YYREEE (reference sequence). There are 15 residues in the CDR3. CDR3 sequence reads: CASSFEGQHQETQYF. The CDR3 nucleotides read TGTGCCAGCAGCTTCGAAGGACAGCACCAAGAGACCCAGTACTTC.

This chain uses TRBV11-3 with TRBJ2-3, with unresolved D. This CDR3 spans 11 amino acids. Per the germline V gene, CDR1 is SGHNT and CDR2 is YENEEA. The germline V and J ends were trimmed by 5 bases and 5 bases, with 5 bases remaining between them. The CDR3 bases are TGTGCCAGCAGCATAAAAGATACGCAGTATTTT. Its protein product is CASSIKDTQYF.

The CDR3 spells CAWSWGQPTGELFF. Written as DNA, the CDR3 is TGTGCCTGGAGTTGGGGACAGCCCACCGGGGAGCTGTTTTTT. V is TRBV30 and J is TRBJ2-2; 7 bases are a match to TRBD1. The V segment lost 2 bases and the J segment 4 bases; nucleotides outside the gene matches: 4. From germline, CDR1 is GTSNPN and CDR2 SVGIG (reference sequence). This CDR3 region has 14 residues.

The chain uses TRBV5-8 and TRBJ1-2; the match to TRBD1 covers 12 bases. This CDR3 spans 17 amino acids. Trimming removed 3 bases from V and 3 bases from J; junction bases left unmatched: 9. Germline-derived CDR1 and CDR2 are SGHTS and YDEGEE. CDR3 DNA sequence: TGTGCCAGCAGCTATATACCGGGACAGGGGGCCCACTATGGCTACACCTTC. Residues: CASSYIPGQGAHYGYTF.

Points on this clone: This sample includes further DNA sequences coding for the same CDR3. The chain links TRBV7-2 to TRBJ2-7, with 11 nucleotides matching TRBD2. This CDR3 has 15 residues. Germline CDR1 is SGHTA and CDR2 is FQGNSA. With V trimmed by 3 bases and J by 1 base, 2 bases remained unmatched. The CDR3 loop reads CASSFRLAGSYEQYF. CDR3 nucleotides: TGTGCCAGCAGCTTTAGACTAGCGGGATCCTACGAGCAGTACTTC.

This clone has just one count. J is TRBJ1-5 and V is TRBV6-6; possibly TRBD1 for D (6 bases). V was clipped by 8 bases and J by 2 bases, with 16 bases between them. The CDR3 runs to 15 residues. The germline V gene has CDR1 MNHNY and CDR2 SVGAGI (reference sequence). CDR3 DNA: TGTGCCAGCCGAGGGGGAACCGGGGGCAATCAGCCCCAGCATTTT. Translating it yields CASRGGTGGNQPQHF.

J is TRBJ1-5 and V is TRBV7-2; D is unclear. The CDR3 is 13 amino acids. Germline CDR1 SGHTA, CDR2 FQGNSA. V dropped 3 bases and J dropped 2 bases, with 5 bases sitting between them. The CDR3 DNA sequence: TGTGCCAGCAGCTTCGAGCGCAATCAGCCCCAGCATTTT. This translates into CASSFERNQPQHF.